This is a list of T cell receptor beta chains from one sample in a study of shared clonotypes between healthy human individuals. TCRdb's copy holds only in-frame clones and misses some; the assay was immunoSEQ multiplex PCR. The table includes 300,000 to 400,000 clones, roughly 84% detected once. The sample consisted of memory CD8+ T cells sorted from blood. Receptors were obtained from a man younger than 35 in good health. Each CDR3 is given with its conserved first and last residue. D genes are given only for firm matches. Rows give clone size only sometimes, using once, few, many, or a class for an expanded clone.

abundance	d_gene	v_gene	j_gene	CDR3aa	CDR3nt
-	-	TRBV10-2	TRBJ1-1	CASSDMTGMNTEAFF	TGCGCCAGCAGCGACATGACAGGAATGAACACTGAAGCTTTCTTT
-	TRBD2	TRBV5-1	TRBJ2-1	CASSGTPRGGAGEQFF	TGCGCCAGCAGCGGCACCCCTCGCGGGGGGGCGGGAGAGCAGTTCTTC
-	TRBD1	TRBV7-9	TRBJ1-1	CASSLDRTGKNTEAFF	TGTGCCAGCAGCTTAGATCGGACAGGGAAGAACACTGAAGCTTTCTTT
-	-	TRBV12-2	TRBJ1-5	CASRLAKVRGEPQHF	TGTGCAAGTCGCTTAGCGAAGGTCCGGGGGGAGCCCCAGCATTTT
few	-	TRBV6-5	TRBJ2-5	CASSYGTYQETQYF	TGTGCCAGCAGTTACGGGACTTACCAAGAGACCCAGTACTTC
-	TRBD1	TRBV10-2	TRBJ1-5	CASSEFDRGVDQPQHF	TGCGCCAGCAGTGAATTTGACAGGGGCGTAGATCAGCCCCAGCATTTT
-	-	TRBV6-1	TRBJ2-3	CASSAPDADTQYF	TGTGCCAGCAGTGCCCCAGATGCAGATACGCAGTATTTT
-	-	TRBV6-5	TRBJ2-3	CASSYTGVDTQYF	TGTGCCAGCAGTTACACAGGCGTTGATACGCAGTATTTT
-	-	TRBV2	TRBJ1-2	CASSTFFGRVYGYTF	TGTGCCAGCAGTACTTTCTTTGGTCGGGTCTATGGCTACACCTTC
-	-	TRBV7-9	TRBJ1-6	CASSHYTVVDSPLHF	TGTGCCAGCAGCCACTATACAGTGGTAGATTCACCCCTCCACTTT
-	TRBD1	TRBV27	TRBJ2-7	CASSLRQGAFGRQYF	TGTGCCAGCAGTTTAAGGCAGGGGGCCTTCGGACGGCAGTACTTC
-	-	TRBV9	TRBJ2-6	CASSDDPSSSGANVLTF	TGTGCCAGCAGCGATGATCCGTCCAGCTCTGGGGCCAACGTCCTGACTTTC
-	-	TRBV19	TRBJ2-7	CASKDSLSAYEQYF	TGTGCCAGTAAGGACTCGCTATCCGCCTACGAGCAGTACTTC
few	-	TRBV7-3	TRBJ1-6	CASSLTNESPLHF	TGTGCCAGCAGCTTAACTAACGAATCACCCCTCCACTTT
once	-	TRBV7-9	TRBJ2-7	CASSLGLDFYEQYF	TGTGCCAGCAGCTTAGGTCTCGACTTCTACGAGCAGTACTTC
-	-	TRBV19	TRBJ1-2	CASSIVRVLNYGYTF	TGTGCCAGTAGTATCGTTCGGGTCCTTAACTATGGCTACACCTTC
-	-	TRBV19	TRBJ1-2	CASSISPGAVGYTF	TGTGCCAGTAGTATTTCGCCGGGGGCTGTTGGCTACACCTTC
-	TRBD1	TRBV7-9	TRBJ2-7	CASSSYRGEQYF	TGTGCCAGCAGCTCGTACAGGGGGGAGCAGTACTTC
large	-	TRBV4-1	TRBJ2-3	CASSQGVTGAGDTQYF	TGCGCCAGCAGCCAAGGAGTGACGGGGGCGGGAGATACGCAGTATTTT
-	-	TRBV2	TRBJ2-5	CASSVTATGPDQETQYF	TGTGCCAGCAGTGTAACGGCGACGGGACCCGACCAAGAGACCCAGTACTTC
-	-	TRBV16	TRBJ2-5	CASSQSPDETQYF	TGTGCCAGCAGCCAATCACCGGACGAGACCCAGTACTTC
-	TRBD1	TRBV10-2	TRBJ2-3	CASSVRDRVTDTQYF	TGCGCCAGCAGCGTCCGGGACAGGGTCACAGATACGCAGTATTTT
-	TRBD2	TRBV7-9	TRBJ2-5	CASSSTSGGAQETQYF	TGTGCCAGCAGCTCGACTAGCGGGGGGGCTCAAGAGACCCAGTACTTC
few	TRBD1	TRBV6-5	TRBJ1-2	CASSKQGGSGGYTF	TGTGCCAGCAGTAAACAAGGGGGCTCTGGAGGCTACACCTTC
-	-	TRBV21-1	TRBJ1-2	CASSKDNEISYGYTF	TGTGCCAGCAGCAAAGATAATGAGATCTCCTATGGCTACACCTTC
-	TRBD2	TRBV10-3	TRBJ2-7	CAISESSERETSYEQYF	TGTGCCATCAGTGAGTCCTCAGAGCGGGAGACCTCCTACGAGCAGTACTTC
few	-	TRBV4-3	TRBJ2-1	CASSQVSGSSYNEQFF	TGCGCCAGCAGCCAAGTATCGGGGAGCTCCTACAATGAGCAGTTCTTC
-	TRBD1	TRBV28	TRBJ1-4	CASSGGQGGSWTNEKLFF	TGTGCCAGCAGTGGGGGACAGGGCGGATCGTGGACTAATGAAAAACTGTTTTTT
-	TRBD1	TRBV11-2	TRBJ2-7	CASSDRAYEQYF	TGTGCCAGCAGCGACAGGGCCTACGAGCAGTACTTC
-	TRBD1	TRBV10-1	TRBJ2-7	CASSAGTGGSYEQYF	TGCGCCAGCAGCGCCGGGACAGGGGGCTCCTACGAGCAGTACTTC
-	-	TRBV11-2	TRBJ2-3	CASSSAPGRRDTQYF	TGTGCCAGCAGCTCGGCGCCGGGGCGGAGAGATACGCAGTATTTT
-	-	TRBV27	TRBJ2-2	CASSSHNTGELFF	TGTGCCAGCAGTTCACACAACACCGGGGAGCTGTTTTTT
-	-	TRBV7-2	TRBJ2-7	CASSLATGYEQYF	TGTGCCAGCAGCTTAGCTACGGGCTACGAGCAGTACTTC
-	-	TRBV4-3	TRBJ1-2	CASSQGHKANYGYTF	TGCGCCAGCAGCCAAGGGCACAAAGCTAACTATGGCTACACCTTC
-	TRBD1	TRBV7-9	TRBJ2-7	CASSFAGGYEQYF	TGTGCCAGCAGCTTCGCAGGGGGCTACGAGCAGTACTTC
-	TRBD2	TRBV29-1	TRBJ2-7	CSVEVVDTGRSFYEQYF	TGCAGCGTTGAAGTGGTGGACACCGGGAGGTCATTCTACGAGCAGTACTTC
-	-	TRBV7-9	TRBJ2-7	CASSSPGTTTSYEQYF	TGTGCCAGCAGCTCCCCTGGGACGACCACTTCCTACGAGCAGTACTTC
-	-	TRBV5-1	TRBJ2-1	CASSLAGANNEQFF	TGCGCCAGCAGCTTGGCGGGGGCGAACAATGAGCAGTTCTTC
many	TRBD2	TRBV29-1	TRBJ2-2	CSVSLAGENTGELFF	TGCAGCGTTTCCCTGGCGGGAGAGAACACCGGGGAGCTGTTTTTT
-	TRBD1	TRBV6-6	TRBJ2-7	CASSGGQLTTYEQYF	TGTGCCAGCAGTGGGGGACAGCTTACGACCTACGAGCAGTACTTC